The 27 T cell receptor beta chains below all came from one sample that was sequenced in a study of shared clonotypes between healthy human individuals (TCRdb year 2020). Libraries were constructed by the immunoSEQ multiplex PCR assay. TCRdb mirrors the immuneACCESS table, restricted to in-frame sequences. Some clones are absent from its copies; in checked studies, under half trace to an unresolved V gene, and the reason for the others is unknown. The sample yields about 2.3 million clones; approximately 90% were counted once. Jointly, the top ten make up 0.3% to 0.4% of the sample. The sequencing sample was made of naive CD4+ T cells from PBMCs. The sample's cell subset or site label is to be understood as: CD45RA+ positively selected. The receptor source for this set is a man younger than 30 in good health. Some clones in this sample may be carry-over from other donors' samples.

The chain recombines TRBV19 with TRBJ2-1, with a possible D match to TRBD2 (5 bases). The ends were cut back, 1 base at V and 2 bases at J, with 12 bases in the middle. The CDR3 is 16 amino acids. Germline assignment: CDR1 LNHDA and CDR2 SQIVND (reference sequence). In DNA form, the CDR3 reads TGTGCCAGTAGTATAGCGCCCAGCGGTCCCTACAATGAGCAGTTCTTC. This gives the protein CASSIAPSGPYNEQFF.

The chain is built from TRBV29-1 and TRBJ2-5; D remains ambiguous. CDR1 and CDR2 (germline): SQVTM, ANQGSEA. V was pared by 0 bases and J by 13 bases, with 12 bases between. The CDR3 extends over 11 amino acids. This CDR3 is CSVEDIGDRYF. The CDR3 DNA reads TGCAGCGTTGAAGATATTGGGGATAGGTACTTC. Filled out from reference TRBV29-1 and TRBJ2-5, the complete variable domain reads SAVISQKPSRDICQRGTSLTIQCQVDSQVTMMFWYRQQPGQSLTLIATANQGSEATYESGFVIDKFPISRPNLTFSTLTVSNMSPEDSSIYLCSVEDIGDRYFGPGTRLLVL.

Notes on this clone: This sample also contains other DNA sequences that code for the same CDR3. The J gene is TRBJ2-2, the V gene TRBV28; D not certain. The CDR3 contains 12 residues. Trimming took off 6 bases at V and 3 bases at J, with 5 bases between the two ends. CDR1 MDHEN and CDR2 SYDVKM come from the germline V gene. CDR3 coding DNA: TGTGCCAGCAGCCGGTACACCGGGGAGCTGTTTTTT. It is translated as CASSRYTGELFF.

The J gene is TRBJ1-1, the V gene TRBV6-6; 9 nucleotides align to TRBD1. CDR3 length: 15 amino acids. Germline CDR1 and CDR2: MNHNY and SVGAGI (reference sequence). The ends lost 5 bases at V and 3 bases at J; junction bases unmatched: 7. The CDR3 here is CASSLGRQGDTEAFF. CDR3 coding DNA: TGTGCCAGCAGTCTCGGTCGACAGGGGGACACTGAAGCTTTCTTT.

The rearrangement uses TRBV29-1 and TRBJ2-1; 12 bases match TRBD2. The V gene's germline CDR1 is SQVTM and CDR2 ANQGSEA. V shed 7 bases, J shed 9 bases, and the junction held 10 bases outside the gene matches. The CDR3 runs to 14 residues. The CDR3 is CSAKTSGSQGEQFF. CDR3 nucleotide sequence: TGCAGCGCCAAGACTAGCGGGAGCCAGGGTGAGCAGTTCTTC.

This clone has only a few counts. Distinct nucleotide sequences in the sample also encode this CDR3. DNA for the CDR3: TGTGCCAGCAGAGACAGGGGCTATGGCTACACCTTC. It codes for CASRDRGYGYTF. The rearrangement uses TRBV2 and TRBJ1-2; 8 bases are a match to TRBD1. The germline gives CDR1 SNHLY, CDR2 FYNNEI. The trim removed 6 bases at V and 4 bases at J, leaving 1 base unmatched. CDR3 length equals 12 residues.

As for this clone: Other DNA sequences in this specimen translate into the identical CDR3. V and J are TRBV28 and TRBJ2-7; 7 nucleotides align to TRBD2. With V trimmed by 5 bases and J by 4 bases, 2 bases remained unmatched. This CDR3 comprises 12 residues. The germline V gene has CDR1 MDHEN and CDR2 SYDVKM. The CDR3 protein is CASSSGIYEQYF. DNA of the CDR3: TGTGCCAGCAGTAGCGGGATATACGAGCAGTACTTC.

The rearrangement uses TRBV28 and TRBJ1-4; D is ambiguous. The germline V and J ends were trimmed by 5 bases and 0 bases, with 10 bases remaining between them. Germline CDR1 is MDHEN and CDR2 is SYDVKM. The CDR3 is made up of 15 amino acids. This CDR3 is CASSPHGATNEKLFF. CDR3 sequence (DNA): TGTGCCAGCAGTCCCCACGGGGCAACTAATGAAAAACTGTTTTTT. Together with reference TRBV28 and TRBJ1-4, the CDR3 gives the full variable domain: DVKVTQSSRYLVKRTGEKVFLECVQDMDHENMFWYRQDPGLGLRLIYFSYDVKMKEKGDIPEGYSVSREKKERFSLILESASTNQTSMYLCASSPHGATNEKLFFGSGTQLSVL.

The chain recombines TRBV28 with TRBJ2-7, with unresolved D. Germline CDR1 and CDR2: MDHEN and SYDVKM. Trimming took 6 bases from V and 3 from J, leaving 15 bases between them. The CDR3 covers 14 residues. The CDR3 region has the DNA TGTGCCAGCAGCGCCTTGGAGCGTGGCTACGAGCAGTACTTC. Residues: CASSALERGYEQYF.

This chain links TRBV7-6 with TRBJ2-4, with 8 bases aligning to TRBD2. CDR1 SGHVS and CDR2 FNYEAQ come from the germline V gene. The J segment lost 0 bases and the V segment lost 5 bases, leaving 18 bases of the junction unmatched. The CDR3 runs to 20 residues. Written as DNA, the CDR3 is TGTGCCAGCAGCGCCAGACCAGCGGGGGCGGACGTACTAGCCAAAAACATTCAGTACTTC. This sequence encodes CASSARPAGADVLAKNIQYF.

The genes are TRBV6-6 and TRBJ1-1, with 9 positions matching TRBD1. CDR1 and CDR2 from the germline V gene are MNHNY and SVGAGI (reference sequence). The CDR3 contains 16 residues. The V and J ends lost 5 bases and 5 bases, in that order; junction bases with no gene match: 12. The CDR3 reads CASSPLPGGQGTEAFF. The DNA of the CDR3 is TGTGCCAGCAGTCCCCTCCCCGGGGGACAGGGAACTGAAGCTTTCTTT.

This chain uses TRBV11-2 with TRBJ2-3; 13 nucleotides line up with TRBD2. The CDR3 totals 18 residues. Per the germline V gene, CDR1 is SGHAT and CDR2 is FQNNGV. Losses at the gene ends were 5 bases for V and 2 bases for J; bases not matched to a gene: 10. The DNA for the CDR3 is TGTGCCAGCAGCCCAAAGACCGGGACTAGCGGGAACACAGATACGCAGTATTTT. As protein: CASSPKTGTSGNTDTQYF.

The chain links TRBV6-5 to TRBJ2-7; tentatively, D is TRBD1 (6 bases). This CDR3 spans 16 amino acids. V was pared by 0 bases and J by 5 bases, with 17 bases between. The V gene's germline CDR1 is MNHEY and CDR2 SVGAGI. The CDR3 region has the DNA TGTGCCAGCAGTTACTCGAGGTGGGCAGGGGAGCACGAGCAGTACTTC. Its translation is CASSYSRWAGEHEQYF.

CDR3 sequence: CASTRNTNTGELFF. CDR3 in DNA: TGTGCCAGCACGAGGAACACGAACACCGGGGAGCTGTTTTTT. This chain joins TRBV2 and TRBJ2-2; D gene uncertain. V shed 7 bases and J shed 0 bases, with 9 bases lying between them. This CDR3 spans 14 amino acids. The germline V gene encodes CDR1 SNHLY and CDR2 FYNNEI. The entire variable domain, with the rest obtained from reference TRBV2 and TRBJ2-2, is as follows: EPEVTQTPSHQVTQMGQEVILRCVPISNHLYFYWYRQILGQKVEFLVSFYNNEISEKSEIFDDQFSVERPDGSNFTLKIRSTKLEDSAMYFCASTRNTNTGELFFGEGSRLTVL.

The rearrangement joins TRBV7-9 to TRBJ2-3; 7 nucleotides agree with TRBD2. J lost 14 bases, V lost 1 base, and 15 bases had no gene match. The germline gives CDR1 SEHNR, CDR2 FQNEAQ (reference sequence). The CDR3 totals 15 residues. The CDR3 DNA is TGTGCCAGCAGCTTAGGACCACGGGATGCGGGAGTACCGTATTTT. This sequence encodes CASSLGPRDAGVPYF.

The chain has TRBV5-1 and TRBJ1-1; D uncertain. The CDR3 spans 13 residues. With 6 bases removed from V and 1 base from J, the gap between germline ends came to 10 bases. Germline loops: CDR1 SGHRS, CDR2 YFSETQ. The CDR3 coding sequence is TGCGCCAGCAAAGCCGGACGGAACACTGAAGCTTTCTTT. It codes for CASKAGRNTEAFF.

The chain uses TRBV6-1 and TRBJ1-4; D unclear. Trimming shortened V by 2 bases and J by 0 bases, and 4 bases separated the two germline ends. CDR1 is MNHNS and CDR2 is SASEGT in the germline V gene. The CDR3 sequence is 14 residues long. CDR3 protein: CASSEPATNEKLFF. The CDR3 DNA sequence: TGTGCCAGCAGTGAACCCGCAACTAATGAAAAACTGTTTTTT.

Comment on this clone: Germline is not matched at one junction end, which may reflect a read error. The CDR3 nucleotides are TGTGCCAGCAGTGGACGGACAGGGGCGGGCTTT. This sequence encodes CASSGRTGAGF. The rearrangement links TRBV6-5 to TRBJ1-6; 9 bases line up with TRBD1. CDR1 MNHEY and CDR2 SVGAGI come from the germline V gene. This CDR3 has 11 residues.

This clone was counted a single time. The V gene is TRBV9, the J gene TRBJ2-3; D may be TRBD2 (6 bases). V was trimmed by 4 bases and J by 2 bases, leaving 11 bases between them. The CDR3 loop spans 14 amino acids. The germline CDR1 and CDR2 sequences are SGDLS and YYNGEE. The CDR3 DNA follows: TGTGCCAGCAGCACAGGACTAACCACAGATACGCAGTATTTT. Its protein is CASSTGLTTDTQYF.

This chain joins TRBV7-2 and TRBJ2-5, with D uncertain. Looked up from germline, CDR1 is SGHTA and CDR2 is FQGNSA. V lost 5 bases and J 3 bases, leaving 13 bases between the germline ends. The CDR3 length is 14 residues. The CDR3 bases are TGTGCCAGCAGCCCGCTGGCAGCTAAAGAGACCCAGTACTTC. It encodes CASSPLAAKETQYF. The variable domain in full, with the rest retrieved from reference TRBV7-2 and TRBJ2-5, is GAGVSQSPSNKVTEKGKDVELRCDPISGHTALYWYRQSLGQGLEFLIYFQGNSAPDKSGLPSDRFSAERTGGSVSTLTIQRTQQEDSAVYLCASSPLAAKETQYFGPGTRLLVL.

Turning to this clone: A junction end diverges from the germline sequence, so it may reflect a read error. V is TRBV7-2 and J is TRBJ2-7, with 14 nucleotides matching TRBD2. CDR3 size: 18 residues. The germline gives CDR1 SGHTA, CDR2 FQGNSA. In DNA form, the CDR3 reads TGTGCCAGCAGCCTAGCAGGGACTAGCGGGAGTTGGGGTTACGAGCAGTACTTC. It is translated as CASSLAGTSGSWGYEQYF.

This chain uses TRBV5-4 with TRBJ2-3; 10 bases agree with TRBD2. V lost 0 bases and J lost 3; bases outside the gene matches: 13. This CDR3 has 19 residues. Looked up from germline, CDR1 is SGHNT and CDR2 is YYREEE (reference sequence). CDR3 residues: CASSLGAGPGLALTDTQYF. In nucleotides, the CDR3 is TGTGCCAGCAGCTTGGGCGCAGGGCCGGGACTAGCGCTAACAGATACGCAGTATTTT. The full variable domain, completed using reference TRBV5-4 and TRBJ2-3, is ETGVTQSPTHLIKTRGQQVTLRCSSQSGHNTVSWYQQALGQGPQFIFQYYREEENGRGNFPPRFSGLQFPNYSSELNVNALELDDSALYLCASSLGAGPGLALTDTQYFGPGTRLTVL.

This chain joins TRBV15 and TRBJ1-5, with D hard to call. V lost 1 base and J lost 2, with 15 bases in between. The CDR3 runs to 17 residues. The germline CDR1 and CDR2 sequences are LNHNV and YYDKDF (reference sequence). The CDR3 sequence: CATSRGEGSLGNQPQHF. The CDR3 region has the DNA TGTGCCACCAGCAGAGGGGAGGGCAGCCTGGGCAATCAGCCCCAGCATTTT.

The chain links TRBV4-2 to TRBJ2-3; tentative D call: TRBD2 (7 bases). There are 16 residues in the CDR3. Germline CDR1 is LGHNA and CDR2 is YNFKEQ. V dropped 4 bases and J dropped 4 bases, with 18 bases sitting between them. The CDR3 sequence is CASSPQGGEVADTQYF. The CDR3 DNA reads as TGTGCCAGCAGCCCCCAAGGGGGGGAGGTGGCAGATACGCAGTATTTT.

A note on this clone: Different DNA sequences within this sample yield the same CDR3. The V gene is TRBV15, the J gene TRBJ1-4; 9 bases line up with TRBD1. Germline trimming cut 0 bases from V and 6 bases from J; bases unmatched to any gene: 2. CDR3 size: 15 residues. CDR1 and CDR2 (germline): LNHNV, YYDKDF (reference sequence). The CDR3 bases are TGTGCCACCAGCAGAGATCGGGACAGGGATGAAAAACTGTTTTTT. Its translation: CATSRDRDRDEKLFF.

The V and J genes are TRBV9 and TRBJ2-7, with 11 nucleotides matching TRBD2. The CDR3 contains 15 residues. Germline CDR1 reads SGDLS; CDR2 reads YYNGEE. Trimming at V came to 0 bases and at J to 6 bases, leaving 5 bases not matched to a gene. The CDR3 DNA is TGTGCCAGCAGCGTAGATGGACTAGCGGGCGGCGAGCAGTACTTC. It translates to CASSVDGLAGGEQYF.

J is TRBJ2-3 and V is TRBV20-1; unclear D gene. The CDR3 contains 11 residues. V lost 5 bases and J lost 5, with 8 bases in between. Per the germline V gene, CDR1 is DFQATT and CDR2 is SNEGSKA (reference sequence). CDR3 in DNA: TGCAGTGCTGTCAAGCGAGATACGCAGTATTTT. Its protein is CSAVKRDTQYF.